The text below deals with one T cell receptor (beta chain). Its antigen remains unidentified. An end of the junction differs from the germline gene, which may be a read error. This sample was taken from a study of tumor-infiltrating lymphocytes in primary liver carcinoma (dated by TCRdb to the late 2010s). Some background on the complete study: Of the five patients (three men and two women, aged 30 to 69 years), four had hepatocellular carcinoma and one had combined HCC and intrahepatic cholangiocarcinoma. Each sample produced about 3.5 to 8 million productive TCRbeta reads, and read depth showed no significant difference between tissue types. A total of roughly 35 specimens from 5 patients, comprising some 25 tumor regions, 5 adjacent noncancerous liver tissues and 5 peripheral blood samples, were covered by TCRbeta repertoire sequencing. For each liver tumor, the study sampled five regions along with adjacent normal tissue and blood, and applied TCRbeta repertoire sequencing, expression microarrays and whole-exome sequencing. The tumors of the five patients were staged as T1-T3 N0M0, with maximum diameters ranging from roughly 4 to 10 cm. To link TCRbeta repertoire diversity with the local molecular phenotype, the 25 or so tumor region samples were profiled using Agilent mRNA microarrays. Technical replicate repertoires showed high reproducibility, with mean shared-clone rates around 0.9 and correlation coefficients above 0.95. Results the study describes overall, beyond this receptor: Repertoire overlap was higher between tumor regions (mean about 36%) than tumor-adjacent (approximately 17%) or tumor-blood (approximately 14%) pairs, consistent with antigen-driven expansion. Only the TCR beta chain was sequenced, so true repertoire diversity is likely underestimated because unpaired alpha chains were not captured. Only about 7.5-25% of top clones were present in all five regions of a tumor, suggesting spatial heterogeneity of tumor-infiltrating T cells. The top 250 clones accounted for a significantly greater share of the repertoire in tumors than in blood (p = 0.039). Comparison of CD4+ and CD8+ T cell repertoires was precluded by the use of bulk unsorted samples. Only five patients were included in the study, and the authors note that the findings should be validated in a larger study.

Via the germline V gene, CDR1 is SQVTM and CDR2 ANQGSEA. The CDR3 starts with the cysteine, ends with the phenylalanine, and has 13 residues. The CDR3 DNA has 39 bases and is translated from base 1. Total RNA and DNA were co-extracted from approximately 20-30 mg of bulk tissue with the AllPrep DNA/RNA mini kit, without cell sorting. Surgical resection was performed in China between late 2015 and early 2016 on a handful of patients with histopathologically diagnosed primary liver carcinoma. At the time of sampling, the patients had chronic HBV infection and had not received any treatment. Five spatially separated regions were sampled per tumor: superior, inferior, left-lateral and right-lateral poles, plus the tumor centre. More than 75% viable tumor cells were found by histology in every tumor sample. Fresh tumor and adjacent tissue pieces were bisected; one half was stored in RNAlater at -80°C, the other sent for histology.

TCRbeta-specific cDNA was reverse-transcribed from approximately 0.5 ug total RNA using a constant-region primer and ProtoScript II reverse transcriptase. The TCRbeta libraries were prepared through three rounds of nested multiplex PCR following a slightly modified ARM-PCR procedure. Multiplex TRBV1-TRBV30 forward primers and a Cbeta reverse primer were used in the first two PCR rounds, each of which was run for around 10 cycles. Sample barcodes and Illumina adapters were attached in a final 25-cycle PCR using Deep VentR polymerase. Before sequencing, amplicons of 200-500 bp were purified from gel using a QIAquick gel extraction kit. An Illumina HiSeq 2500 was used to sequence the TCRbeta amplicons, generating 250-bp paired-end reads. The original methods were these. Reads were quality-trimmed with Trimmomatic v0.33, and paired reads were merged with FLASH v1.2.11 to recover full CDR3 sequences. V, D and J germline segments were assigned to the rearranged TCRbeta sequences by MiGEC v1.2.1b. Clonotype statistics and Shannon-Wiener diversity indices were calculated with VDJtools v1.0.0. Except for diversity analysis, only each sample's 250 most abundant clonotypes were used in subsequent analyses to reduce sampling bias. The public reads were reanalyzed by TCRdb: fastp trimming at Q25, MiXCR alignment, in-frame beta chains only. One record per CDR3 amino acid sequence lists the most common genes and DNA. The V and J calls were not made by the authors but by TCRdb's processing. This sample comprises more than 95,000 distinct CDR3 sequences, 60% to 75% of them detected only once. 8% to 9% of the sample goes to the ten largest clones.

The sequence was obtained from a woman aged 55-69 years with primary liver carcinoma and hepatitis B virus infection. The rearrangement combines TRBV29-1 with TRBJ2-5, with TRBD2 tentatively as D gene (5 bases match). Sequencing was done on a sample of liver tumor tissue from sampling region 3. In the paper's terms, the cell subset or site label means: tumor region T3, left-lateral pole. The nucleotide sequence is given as TGCAGCGCACCTCTTCTTGGTAGGGAGACCCGGTACTTC. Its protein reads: CSAPLLGRETRYF.